This is a list of T cell receptor beta chains from one sample in a study of T cell clones after liver transplantation. The protocol was immunoSEQ multiplex PCR, while the TCRdb copy is restricted to in-frame clones and leaves out a portion. The data contain 50,000 to 55,000 clones, 55% to 85% of them singletons. Sequences were derived from CD4+ T cells from blood, sampled more than 53 months after liver transplant. Every receptor here comes from a human patient who received a liver transplant. Some T cells may be graft donor cells. Each CDR3 is given with its conserved first and last residue. D genes are given only for firm matches. Clone size is shown for a subset of rows, as once, few, many or a class of expanded clone.

>TRBV28|TRBJ2-1|.|.
TGTGCCAGCAGTTTAAGGGGGGGGACGAGAGTCTTC
CASSLRGGTRVF
>TRBV7-6|TRBJ1-6|TRBD1|.
TGTGCCAGCAGTCGACAGGGCGACTCACCCCTCCACTTT
CASSRQGDSPLHF
>TRBV6-1|TRBJ1-1|.|.
TGTGCCAGCACTGCCAGGCCCACTGAAGCTTTCTTT
CASTARPTEAFF
>TRBV13|TRBJ2-1|TRBD2|.
TGTGCCAGCAGCTTAGAAGCGGGGGGGCCAAGGGAGCAGTTCTTC
CASSLEAGGPREQFF
>TRBV7-2|TRBJ2-7|.|.
TGTGCCAGCAGCGCCGACTCGAGCTCCTACGAGCAGTACTTC
CASSADSSSYEQYF
>TRBV6-1|TRBJ1-2|TRBD1|.
TGTGCCAGCAGTATCCGGGACAGGGGCCACTATGGCTACACCTTC
CASSIRDRGHYGYTF
>TRBV18|TRBJ2-2|.|once
TGTGCCAGCTCACCAGTATCCACCGGGGAGCTGTTTTTT
CASSPVSTGELFF
>TRBV5-6|TRBJ2-7|.|.
TGTGCCAGCAGCTTGGCGGGCGGGGCCTCCCTCTACGAGCAGTACTTC
CASSLAGGASLYEQYF
>TRBV11-3|TRBJ2-7|.|.
TGTGCCAGCAGCTCACCCTTGCGGGACAACTACGAGCAGTACTTC
CASSSPLRDNYEQYF
>TRBV2|TRBJ2-1|.|.
TGTGCCAGCGGTCAGCGGGCTGCAAGATACAATGAGCAGTTCTTC
CASGQRAARYNEQFF
>TRBV2|TRBJ1-4|TRBD1|.
TGTGCCAGCAGAGCGCCGGGACAGTTTAATGAAAAACTGTTTTTT
CASRAPGQFNEKLFF
>TRBV2|TRBJ1-1|.|medium-sized
TGTGCCAGCAGTGTTACAGGGAAAACTGAAGCTTTCTTT
CASSVTGKTEAFF
>TRBV30|TRBJ2-2|TRBD1|.
TGTGCCTGGAGCTCGACAGGGGTGAATACCGGGGAGCTGTTTTTT
CAWSSTGVNTGELFF
>TRBV4-2|TRBJ2-3|.|.
TGTGCCAGCAGCCAAGTCCGGGGTAGTAAAGATACGCAGTATTTT
CASSQVRGSKDTQYF
>TRBV27|TRBJ1-1|.|.
TGTGCCAGCAGTCCCATTCTCAGACAGAAGGCGATGAACACTGAAGCTTTCTTT
CASSPILRQKAMNTEAFF
>TRBV19|TRBJ1-5|.|few
TGTGCCAGTAGGGGCCGCAGGGAGCCCCAGCATTTT
CASRGRREPQHF
>TRBV27|TRBJ2-4|.|.
TGTGCCAGCAGTTTAAATGGACAGCGGGCCAAAAACATTCAGTACTTC
CASSLNGQRAKNIQYF
>TRBV2|TRBJ2-1|.|.
TGTGCCAGCAGTCCTATTACCGAGCAGTTCTTC
CASSPITEQFF
>TRBV5-6|TRBJ1-2|TRBD1|.
TGTGCCAGCAGTCTCCTAGACAGGGCCGGCGGCTACACCTTC
CASSLLDRAGGYTF
>TRBV2|TRBJ1-6|TRBD1|.
TGTGCCAGCAGGTCAGAGGGACAGAACTCCTCACCCCTCCACTTT
CASRSEGQNSSPLHF
>TRBV28|TRBJ2-7|.|.
TGTGCCAGCAGTATCAGGCTATTAAGCTCCTACGAGCAGTACTTC
CASSIRLLSSYEQYF
>TRBV2|TRBJ1-6|TRBD1|few
TGTGCCAGCAGCGAGGACAGGGGGCCTCGCGGTTCACCCCTCCACTTT
CASSEDRGPRGSPLHF
>TRBV6-1|TRBJ2-7|.|.
TGTGCCAGCAGTGAAGACAGGTTCTACGAGCAGTACTTC
CASSEDRFYEQYF
>TRBV6-5|TRBJ1-1|TRBD1|.
TGTGCCAGCAGTTACCTTACTAGGGGGCGTGAAGCTTTCTTT
CASSYLTRGREAFF
>TRBV5-4|TRBJ1-1|.|.
TGTGCCAGCAGCCCTTGGACGGGGGGAAGGGACACTGAAGCTTTCTTT
CASSPWTGGRDTEAFF
>TRBV19|TRBJ2-1|TRBD2|.
TGTGCCAGTAGTTATCTAGCGGGGGTAGGCAATGAGCAGTTCTTC
CASSYLAGVGNEQFF
>TRBV10-3|TRBJ2-1|TRBD1|few
TGTGCCATCAGTGGTTCCGGGACAGAGGGTGGTGAGCAGTTCTTC
CAISGSGTEGGEQFF
>TRBV4-1|TRBJ2-1|.|.
TGCGCCAGCAGCCAACCGGATCGGAATGAGCAGTTCTTC
CASSQPDRNEQFF
>TRBV18|TRBJ2-5|.|few
TGTGCCAGCTCACCCGGAGACAGCGGGCAAGAGACCCAGTACTTC
CASSPGDSGQETQYF
>TRBV7-8|TRBJ1-6|.|.
TGTGCCAGCAGCCGGTCCGCCGGGGAGAGTTCACCCCTCCACTTT
CASSRSAGESSPLHF
>TRBV10-3|TRBJ1-2|.|.
TGTGCCATCAGCCCGGACACGGCTCGGGATGGCTACACCTTC
CAISPDTARDGYTF
>TRBV2|TRBJ1-1|.|.
TGTGCCAGCACCTTCGGGGGGGGTCGGAACACTGAAGCTTTCTTT
CASTFGGGRNTEAFF
>TRBV2|TRBJ2-1|.|.
TGTGCCAGCAGTGAATCCGGGGGCGGGTACAATGAGCAGTTCTTC
CASSESGGGYNEQFF
>TRBV19|TRBJ1-2|TRBD1|.
TGTGCCAGTAGACAGGGGACCTATGGCTACACCTTC
CASRQGTYGYTF
>TRBV14|TRBJ1-6|.|.
TGTGCCAGCAGCCAAGGATCAGGGCAGGGATATTCACCCCTCCACTTT
CASSQGSGQGYSPLHF
>TRBV10-3|TRBJ1-2|TRBD1|.
TGTGCCATCACGGGGACAGGGGGCGCCCCCGGAGGCTACACCTTC
CAITGTGGAPGGYTF
>TRBV28|TRBJ1-4|.|.
TGTGCCAGCAGTTTTGGGCGTGGGGGGACTAATGAAAAACTGTTTTTT
CASSFGRGGTNEKLFF
>TRBV7-9|TRBJ2-7|TRBD1|.
TGTGCCAGCAGCCCCCCCGGACAGGGGGACGAGCAGTACTTC
CASSPPGQGDEQYF
>TRBV19|TRBJ2-7|TRBD2|.
TGTGCCAGCCAAATTAGCGGGGGGCCCTACGAGCAGTACTTC
CASQISGGPYEQYF
>TRBV11-2|TRBJ2-1|.|medium-sized
TGTGCCAGCAGCTTAGACAGAGTAGACAATGAGCAGTTCTTC
CASSLDRVDNEQFF
>TRBV6-5|TRBJ1-4|.|.
TGTGCCAGCAGTTACCGAGGAGGCACCGGGGAAAAACTGTTTTTT
CASSYRGGTGEKLFF
>TRBV19|TRBJ1-1|.|once
TGTGCCAGTAGTGTCCAACAGGGCACGAACACTGAAGCTTTCTTT
CASSVQQGTNTEAFF
>TRBV2|TRBJ2-3|.|.
TGTGCCAGCAGTGAGGGTGGCGGCCATACGCAGTATTTT
CASSEGGGHTQYF
>TRBV20-1|TRBJ2-3|.|.
TGCAGTGCTAGAGCGGCGGGTACGCAGTATTTT
CSARAAGTQYF
>TRBV5-1|TRBJ2-7|TRBD1|few
TGCGCCAGCAGCCCCCTCACGGGACAGGGTAGTTACGAGCAGTACTTC
CASSPLTGQGSYEQYF
>TRBV14|TRBJ2-7|TRBD1|.
TGTGCCAGCAGCTCCCGCCGACAGGGAATATTTGACGAGCAGTACTTC
CASSSRRQGIFDEQYF
>TRBV11-2|TRBJ2-7|.|.
TGTGCCAGCAGCCCCCTCCGTCGGGCATCGGGCGTCTACGAGCAGTACTTC
CASSPLRRASGVYEQYF
>TRBV18|TRBJ1-3|TRBD1|.
TGTGCCAGCTCATCCCAGGGGGAGGCTGGAAACACCATATATTTT
CASSSQGEAGNTIYF
>TRBV5-4|TRBJ2-7|.|.
TGTGCCAGCAGCTTGCAGGGGAGCTCCTACGAGCAGTACTTC
CASSLQGSSYEQYF
>TRBV19|TRBJ1-2|.|few
TGTGCCAGTACTCTGGGACAAGTTAACTATGGCTACACCTTC
CASTLGQVNYGYTF
>TRBV4-1|TRBJ2-7|TRBD1|.
TGCGCCAGCAGCCAAGGGACGGACAGGGCCTACGAGCAGTACTTC
CASSQGTDRAYEQYF
>TRBV6-6|TRBJ1-2|.|.
TGTGCCAGCAGTTACTCCCGGCGGGCAGGCTACACCTTC
CASSYSRRAGYTF
>TRBV9|TRBJ2-5|.|.
TGTGCCAGCAGTGTACTAACGGGGGCCTCAGGGACCCAGTACTTC
CASSVLTGASGTQYF
>TRBV2|TRBJ1-6|.|.
TGTGCCAGCCGCGCGAGGGGCGGGAATACTAATTCACCCCTCCACTTT
CASRARGGNTNSPLHF